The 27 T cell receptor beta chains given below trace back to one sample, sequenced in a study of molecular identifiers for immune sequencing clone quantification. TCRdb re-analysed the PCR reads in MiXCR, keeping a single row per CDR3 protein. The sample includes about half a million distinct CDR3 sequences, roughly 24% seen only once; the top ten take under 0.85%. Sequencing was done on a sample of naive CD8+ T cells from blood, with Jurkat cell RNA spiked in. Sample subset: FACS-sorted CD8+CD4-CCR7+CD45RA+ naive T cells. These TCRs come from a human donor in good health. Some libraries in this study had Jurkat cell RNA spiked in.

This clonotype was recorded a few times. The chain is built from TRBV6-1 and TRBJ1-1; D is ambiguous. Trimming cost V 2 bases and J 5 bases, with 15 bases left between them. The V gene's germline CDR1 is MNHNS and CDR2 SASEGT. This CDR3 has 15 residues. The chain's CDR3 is CASSESVREGTEAFF. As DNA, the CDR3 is TGTGCCAGCAGTGAATCGGTAAGGGAAGGTACTGAAGCTTTCTTT.

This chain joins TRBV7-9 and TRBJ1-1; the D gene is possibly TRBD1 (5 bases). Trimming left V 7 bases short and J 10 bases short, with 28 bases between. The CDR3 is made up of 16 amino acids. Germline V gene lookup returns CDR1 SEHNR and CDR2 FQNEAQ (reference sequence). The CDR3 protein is CASTLNGARPGEGAFF. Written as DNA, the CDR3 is TGTGCCAGCACCCTAAACGGGGCAAGACCGGGGGAGGGAGCTTTCTTT.

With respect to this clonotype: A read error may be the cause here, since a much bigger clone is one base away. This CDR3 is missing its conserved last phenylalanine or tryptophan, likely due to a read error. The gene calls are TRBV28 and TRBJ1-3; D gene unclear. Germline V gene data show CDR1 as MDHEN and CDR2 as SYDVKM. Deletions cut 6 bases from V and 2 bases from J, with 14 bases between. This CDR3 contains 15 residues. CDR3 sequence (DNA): TGTGCCAGCAGCATCTTGGCGGGAACTGGAAACACCATATATTAT. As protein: CASSILAGTGNTIYY.

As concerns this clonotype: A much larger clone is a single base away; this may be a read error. CDR3 region: CAPYWTDMQYF. CDR3 DNA sequence: TGCGCCCCTTACTGGACAGATATGCAGTATTTT. The chain joins TRBV5-1 to TRBJ2-3; possible D gene TRBD1, 6 bases. CDR1 is SGHRS, CDR2 YFSETQ, per germline. This CDR3 is 11 amino acids long.

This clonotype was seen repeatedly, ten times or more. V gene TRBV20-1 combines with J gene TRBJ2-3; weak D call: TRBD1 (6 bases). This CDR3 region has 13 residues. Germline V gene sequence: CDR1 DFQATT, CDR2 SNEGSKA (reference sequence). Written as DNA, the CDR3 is TGCAGGGCGACAGGCTTTAGGTCAGATACGCAGTATTTT. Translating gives CRATGFRSDTQYF.

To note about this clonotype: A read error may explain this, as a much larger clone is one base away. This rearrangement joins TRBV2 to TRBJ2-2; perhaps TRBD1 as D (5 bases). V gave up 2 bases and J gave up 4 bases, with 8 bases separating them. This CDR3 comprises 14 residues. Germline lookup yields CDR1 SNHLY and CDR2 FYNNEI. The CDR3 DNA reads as TGTGCCAGCAGTGAAACAGGAACCACCGGGGAGCTGTTTTTT. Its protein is CASSETGTTGELFF.

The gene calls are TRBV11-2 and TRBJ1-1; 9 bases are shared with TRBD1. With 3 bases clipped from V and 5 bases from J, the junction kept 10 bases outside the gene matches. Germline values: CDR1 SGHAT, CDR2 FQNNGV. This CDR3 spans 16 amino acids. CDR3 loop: CASSLGQGTKGTEAFF. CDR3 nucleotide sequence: TGTGCCAGCAGCTTGGGACAGGGTACGAAGGGAACTGAAGCTTTCTTT.

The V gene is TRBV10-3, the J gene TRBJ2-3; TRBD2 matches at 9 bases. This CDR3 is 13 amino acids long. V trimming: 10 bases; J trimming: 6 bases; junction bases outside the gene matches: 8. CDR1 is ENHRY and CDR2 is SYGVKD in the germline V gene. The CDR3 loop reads CATLAGTDDTQYF. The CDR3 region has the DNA TGTGCCACACTAGCGGGCACCGACGATACGCAGTATTTT.

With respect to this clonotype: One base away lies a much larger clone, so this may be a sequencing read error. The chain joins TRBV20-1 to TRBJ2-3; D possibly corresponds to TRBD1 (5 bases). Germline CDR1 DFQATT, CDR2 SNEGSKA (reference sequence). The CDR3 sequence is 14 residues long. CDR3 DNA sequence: TGCGGTGCTAGGACACGTGACAGCACAGATACGCAGTATTTT. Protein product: CGARTRDSTDTQYF.

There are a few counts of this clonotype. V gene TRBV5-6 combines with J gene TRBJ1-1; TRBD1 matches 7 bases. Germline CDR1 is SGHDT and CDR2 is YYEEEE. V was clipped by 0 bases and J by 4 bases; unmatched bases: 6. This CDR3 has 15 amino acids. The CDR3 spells CASSLDVRGGTEAFF. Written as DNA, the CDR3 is TGTGCCAGCAGCTTGGATGTCAGGGGGGGCACTGAAGCTTTCTTT.

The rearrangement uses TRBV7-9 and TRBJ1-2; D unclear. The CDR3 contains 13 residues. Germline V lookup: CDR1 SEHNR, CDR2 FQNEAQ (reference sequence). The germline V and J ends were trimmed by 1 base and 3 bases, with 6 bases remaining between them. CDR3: CASSLEVDYGYTF. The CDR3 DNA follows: TGTGCCAGCAGCTTAGAAGTGGACTATGGCTACACCTTC.

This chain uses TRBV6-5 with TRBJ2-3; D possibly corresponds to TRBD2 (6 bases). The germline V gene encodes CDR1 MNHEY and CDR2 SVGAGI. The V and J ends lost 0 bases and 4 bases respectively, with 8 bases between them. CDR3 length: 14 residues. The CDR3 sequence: CASSYSPGADTQYF. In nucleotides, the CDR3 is TGTGCCAGCAGTTACTCACCGGGGGCAGATACGCAGTATTTT.

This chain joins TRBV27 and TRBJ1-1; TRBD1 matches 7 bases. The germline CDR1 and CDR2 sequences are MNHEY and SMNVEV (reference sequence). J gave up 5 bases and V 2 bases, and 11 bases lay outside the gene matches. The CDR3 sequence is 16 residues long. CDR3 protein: CASSLLLAGGGTEAFF. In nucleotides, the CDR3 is TGTGCCAGCAGTTTACTCCTGGCAGGGGGGGGAACTGAAGCTTTCTTT.

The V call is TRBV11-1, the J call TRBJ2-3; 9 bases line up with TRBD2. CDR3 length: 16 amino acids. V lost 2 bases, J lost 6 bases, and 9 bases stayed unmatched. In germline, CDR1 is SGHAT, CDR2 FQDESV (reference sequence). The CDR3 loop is CASSLTLAGIKDTQYF. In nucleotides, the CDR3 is TGTGCCAGCAGCTTAACCCTAGCGGGAATCAAGGATACGCAGTATTTT. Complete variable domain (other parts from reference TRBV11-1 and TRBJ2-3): EAEVAQSPRYKITEKSQAVAFWCDPISGHATLYWYRQILGQGPELLVQFQDESVVDDSQLPKDRFSAERLKGVDSTLKIQPAELGDSAMYLCASSLTLAGIKDTQYFGPGTRLTVL.

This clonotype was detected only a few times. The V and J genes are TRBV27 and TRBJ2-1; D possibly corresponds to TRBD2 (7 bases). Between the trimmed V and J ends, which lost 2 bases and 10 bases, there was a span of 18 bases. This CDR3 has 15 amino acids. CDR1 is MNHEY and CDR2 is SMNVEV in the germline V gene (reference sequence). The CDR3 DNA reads TGTGCCAGCAGTTTAGTAGGGGGAGGGCCTATCGAGCAGTTCTTC. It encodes CASSLVGGGPIEQFF.

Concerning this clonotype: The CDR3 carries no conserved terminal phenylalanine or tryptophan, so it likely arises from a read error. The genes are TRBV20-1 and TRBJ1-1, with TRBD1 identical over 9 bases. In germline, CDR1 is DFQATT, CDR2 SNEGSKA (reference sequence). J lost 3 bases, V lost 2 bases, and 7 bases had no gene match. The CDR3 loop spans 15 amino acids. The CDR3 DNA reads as TGCAGTGCTAGACAGGGACAGGGTTCGGACACTGAAGCTTTCATT. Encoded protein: CSARQGQGSDTEAFI.

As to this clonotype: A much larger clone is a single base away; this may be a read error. The CDR3 nucleotides read TGTGTCAGCAGCGTCACGACAGCGAACACTGAAGCTTTCTTT. Protein sequence: CVSSVTTANTEAFF. V is TRBV5-3 and J is TRBJ1-1, with D tentatively TRBD1 (5 bases). TRBV5-3 is given ORF status, its function remaining uncertain. This CDR3 is 14 amino acids long.

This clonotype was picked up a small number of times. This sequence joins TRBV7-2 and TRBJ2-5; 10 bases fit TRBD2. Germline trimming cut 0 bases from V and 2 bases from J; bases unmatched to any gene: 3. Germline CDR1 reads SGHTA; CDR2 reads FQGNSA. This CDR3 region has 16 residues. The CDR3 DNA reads TGTGCCAGCAGCTTAGCACCAGCGGGGGGGCAAGAGACCCAGTACTTC. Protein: CASSLAPAGGQETQYF.

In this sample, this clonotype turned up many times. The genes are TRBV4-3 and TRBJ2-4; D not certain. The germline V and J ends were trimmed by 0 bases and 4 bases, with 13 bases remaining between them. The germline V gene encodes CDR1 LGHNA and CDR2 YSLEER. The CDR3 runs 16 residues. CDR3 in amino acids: CASSQDFIARKNIQYF. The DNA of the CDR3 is TGCGCCAGCAGCCAAGATTTTATAGCTAGAAAAAACATTCAGTACTTC.

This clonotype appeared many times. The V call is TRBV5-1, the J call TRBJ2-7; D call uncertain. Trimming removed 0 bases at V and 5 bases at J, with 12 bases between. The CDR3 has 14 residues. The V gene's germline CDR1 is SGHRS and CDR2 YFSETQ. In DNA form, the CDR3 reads TGCGCCAGCAGCTTGGAGGGAAGGGTCGACGAGCAGTACTTC. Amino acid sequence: CASSLEGRVDEQYF.

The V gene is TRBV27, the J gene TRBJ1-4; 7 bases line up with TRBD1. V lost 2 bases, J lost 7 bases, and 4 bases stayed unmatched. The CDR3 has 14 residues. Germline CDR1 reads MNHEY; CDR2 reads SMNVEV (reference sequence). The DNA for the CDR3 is TGTGCCAGCAGTTTAACAGGGGTGGGTGAAAAACTGTTTTTT. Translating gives CASSLTGVGEKLFF.

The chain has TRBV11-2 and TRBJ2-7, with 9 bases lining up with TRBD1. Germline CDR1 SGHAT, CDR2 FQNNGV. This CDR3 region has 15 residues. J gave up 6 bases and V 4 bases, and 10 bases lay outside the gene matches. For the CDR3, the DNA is TGTGCCAGCAGCTCCGGGACAGGGAGTTTGATCGAGCAGTACTTC. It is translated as CASSSGTGSLIEQYF.

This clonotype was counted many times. CDR3 sequence: CASRGVLAEPQETQYF. The CDR3 coding sequence is TGTGCCAGCAGGGGGGTACTAGCGGAGCCCCAAGAGACCCAGTACTTC. The V call is TRBV7-9, the J call TRBJ2-5; 8 positions match TRBD2. V shed 6 bases, J shed 1 base, and the junction held 10 bases outside the gene matches. The CDR3 consists of 16 residues. The V gene's germline CDR1 is SEHNR and CDR2 FQNEAQ (reference sequence).

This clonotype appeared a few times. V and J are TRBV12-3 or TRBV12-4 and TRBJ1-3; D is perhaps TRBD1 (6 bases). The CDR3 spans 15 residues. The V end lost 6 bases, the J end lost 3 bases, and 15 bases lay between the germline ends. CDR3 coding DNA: TGTGCCAGCAGCTCCACCTCGACAGGTGGAAACACCATATATTTT. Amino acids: CASSSTSTGGNTIYF.

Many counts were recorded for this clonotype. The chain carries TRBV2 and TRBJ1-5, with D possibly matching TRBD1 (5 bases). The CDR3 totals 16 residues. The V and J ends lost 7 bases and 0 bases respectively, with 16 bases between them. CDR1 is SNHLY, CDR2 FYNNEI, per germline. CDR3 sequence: CASKGGAGYSNQPQHF. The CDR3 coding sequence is TGTGCCAGCAAGGGCGGGGCCGGTTATAGCAATCAGCCCCAGCATTTT. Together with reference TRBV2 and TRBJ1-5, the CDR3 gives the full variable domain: EPEVTQTPSHQVTQMGQEVILRCVPISNHLYFYWYRQILGQKVEFLVSFYNNEISEKSEIFDDQFSVERPDGSNFTLKIRSTKLEDSAMYFCASKGGAGYSNQPQHFGDGTRLSIL.

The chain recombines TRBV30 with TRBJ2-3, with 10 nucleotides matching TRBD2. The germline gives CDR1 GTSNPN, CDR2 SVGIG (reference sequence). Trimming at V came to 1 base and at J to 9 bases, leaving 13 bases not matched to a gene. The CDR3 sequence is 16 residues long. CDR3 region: CAWSGASGGAQITQYF. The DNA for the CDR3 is TGTGCCTGGAGTGGAGCTAGCGGGGGAGCTCAGATAACGCAGTATTTT.

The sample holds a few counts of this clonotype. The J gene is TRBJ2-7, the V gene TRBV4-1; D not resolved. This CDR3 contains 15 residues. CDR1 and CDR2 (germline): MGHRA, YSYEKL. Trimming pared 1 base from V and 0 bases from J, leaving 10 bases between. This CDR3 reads CASSQVPSHSYEQYF. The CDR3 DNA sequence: TGCGCCAGCAGCCAAGTGCCGAGTCACTCCTACGAGCAGTACTTC.